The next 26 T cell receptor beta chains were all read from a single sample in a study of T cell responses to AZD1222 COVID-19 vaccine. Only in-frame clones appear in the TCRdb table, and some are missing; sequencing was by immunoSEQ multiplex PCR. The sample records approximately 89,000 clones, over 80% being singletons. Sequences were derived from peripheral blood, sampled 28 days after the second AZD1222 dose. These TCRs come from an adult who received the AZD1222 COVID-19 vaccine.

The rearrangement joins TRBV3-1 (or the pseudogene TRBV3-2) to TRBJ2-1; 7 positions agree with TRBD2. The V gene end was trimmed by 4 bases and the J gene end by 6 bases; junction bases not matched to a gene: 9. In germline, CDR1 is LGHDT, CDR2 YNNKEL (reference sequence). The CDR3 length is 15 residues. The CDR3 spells CASSLLGGYGNEQFF. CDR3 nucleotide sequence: TGTGCCAGCAGCCTATTGGGGGGGTACGGCAATGAGCAGTTCTTC.

The CDR3 nucleotides read TGTGCCAGCAGCCGACAGGGGCCAGCTAACTATGGCTACACCTTC. Translating gives CASSRQGPANYGYTF. V is TRBV2 and J is TRBJ1-2, with 8 nucleotides matching TRBD1. CDR1 SNHLY and CDR2 FYNNEI come from the germline V gene. J gave up 0 bases and V 6 bases, and 6 bases lay outside the gene matches. The CDR3 is made up of 15 amino acids.

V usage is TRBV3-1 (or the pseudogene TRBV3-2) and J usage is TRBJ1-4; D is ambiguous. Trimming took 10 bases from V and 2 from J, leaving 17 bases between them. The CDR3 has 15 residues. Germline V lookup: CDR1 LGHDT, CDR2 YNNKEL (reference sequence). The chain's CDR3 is CATGGSVRTNEKLFF. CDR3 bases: TGTGCCACCGGCGGGTCAGTCCGGACTAATGAAAAACTGTTTTTT.

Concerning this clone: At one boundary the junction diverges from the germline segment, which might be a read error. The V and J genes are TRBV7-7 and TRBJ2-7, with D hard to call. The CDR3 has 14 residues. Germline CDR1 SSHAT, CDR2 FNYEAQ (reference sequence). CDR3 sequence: CASSLSTASYEQYF. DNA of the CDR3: TGTGCTAGCAGCTTAAGTACAGCCTCCTACGAGCAGTACTTC.

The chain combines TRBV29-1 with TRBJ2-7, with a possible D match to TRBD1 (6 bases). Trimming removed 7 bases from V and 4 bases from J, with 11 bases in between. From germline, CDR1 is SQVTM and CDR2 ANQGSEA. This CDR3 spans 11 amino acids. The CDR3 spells CSARTVYEQYF. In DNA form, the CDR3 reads TGCAGCGCCCGGACAGTATACGAGCAGTACTTC.

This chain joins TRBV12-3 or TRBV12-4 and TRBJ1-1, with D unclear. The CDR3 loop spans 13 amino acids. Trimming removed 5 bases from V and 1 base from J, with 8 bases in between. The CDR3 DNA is TGTGCCAGCAGTCCCCGACAGAACACTGAAGCTTTCTTT. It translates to CASSPRQNTEAFF.

The DNA of the CDR3 is TGTGCCAGCAGCTTAGGAGGATGGCTGAACGAGCAGTACTTC. Its protein is CASSLGGWLNEQYF. V and J are TRBV11-3 and TRBJ2-7; D unresolved. Trimming took off 1 base at V and 5 bases at J, with 12 bases between the two ends. This CDR3 contains 14 residues. The germline gives CDR1 SGHNT, CDR2 YENEEA. Using reference TRBV11-3 and TRBJ2-7 for the parts outside the CDR3, the full variable domain is EAGVVQSPRYKIIEKKQPVAFWCNPISGHNTLYWYLQNLGQGPELLIRYENEEAVDDSQLPKDRFSAERLKGVDSTLKIQPAELGDSAVYLCASSLGGWLNEQYFGPGTRLTVT.

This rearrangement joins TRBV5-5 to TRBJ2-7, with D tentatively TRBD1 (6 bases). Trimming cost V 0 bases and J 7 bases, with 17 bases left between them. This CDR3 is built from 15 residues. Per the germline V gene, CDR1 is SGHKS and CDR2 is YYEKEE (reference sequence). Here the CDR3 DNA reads TGTGCCAGCAGCTTGGCGGCAGGGGAAGATAGTGAGCAGTACTTC. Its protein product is CASSLAAGEDSEQYF.

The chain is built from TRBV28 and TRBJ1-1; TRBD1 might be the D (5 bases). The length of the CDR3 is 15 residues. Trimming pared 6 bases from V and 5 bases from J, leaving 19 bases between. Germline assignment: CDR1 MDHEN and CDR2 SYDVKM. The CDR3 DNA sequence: TGTGCCAGCAGGGCGAGACAGCTCGGGGGGACTGAAGCTTTCTTT. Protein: CASRARQLGGTEAFF.

CDR3 DNA sequence: TGTGCCAGCTCACCATCGGGCCAGTCCTACGAGCAGTACTTC. It yields the protein CASSPSGQSYEQYF. The chain combines TRBV18 with TRBJ2-7; no clear D gene. The CDR3 loop spans 14 amino acids. V was clipped by 2 bases and J by 1 base, with 9 bases between them. Germline V gives CDR1 KGHSH, CDR2 LQKENI.

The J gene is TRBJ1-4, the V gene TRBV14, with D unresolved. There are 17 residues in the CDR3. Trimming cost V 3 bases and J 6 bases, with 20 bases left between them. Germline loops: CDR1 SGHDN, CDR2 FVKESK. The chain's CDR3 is CASSHLVSGRRDEKLFF. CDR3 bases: TGTGCCAGCAGCCATTTAGTATCCGGGCGGAGGGATGAAAAACTGTTTTTT. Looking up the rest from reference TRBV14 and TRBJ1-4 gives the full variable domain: EAGVTQFPSHSVIEKGQTVTLRCDPISGHDNLYWYRRVMGKEIKFLLHFVKESKQDESGMPNNRFLAERTGGTYSTLKVQPAELEDSGVYFCASSHLVSGRRDEKLFFGSGTQLSVL.

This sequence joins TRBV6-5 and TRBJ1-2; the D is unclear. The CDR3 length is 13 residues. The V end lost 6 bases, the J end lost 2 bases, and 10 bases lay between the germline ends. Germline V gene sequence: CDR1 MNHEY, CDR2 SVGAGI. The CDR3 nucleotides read TGTGCCAGCAGACCCCCGGGGAACTATGGCTACACCTTC. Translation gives CASRPPGNYGYTF.

The CDR3 DNA reads TGCGCCAGCAGCCGCCTACAGGGGGCGGTCACTGAAGCTTTCTTT. This codes for CASSRLQGAVTEAFF. V and J are TRBV4-1 and TRBJ1-1, with TRBD1 matching 9 bases. The CDR3 consists of 15 residues. Per the germline V gene, CDR1 is MGHRA and CDR2 is YSYEKL. J was trimmed by 4 bases and V by 4 bases; bases with no gene match: 7.

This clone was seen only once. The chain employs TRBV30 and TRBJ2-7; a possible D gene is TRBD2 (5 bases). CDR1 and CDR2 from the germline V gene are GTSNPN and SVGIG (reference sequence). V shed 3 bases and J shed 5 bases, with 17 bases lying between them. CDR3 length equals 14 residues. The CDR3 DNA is TGTGCCTGGAGGCCGCCCGGGGTCCACCACGAGCAGTACTTC. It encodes CAWRPPGVHHEQYF.

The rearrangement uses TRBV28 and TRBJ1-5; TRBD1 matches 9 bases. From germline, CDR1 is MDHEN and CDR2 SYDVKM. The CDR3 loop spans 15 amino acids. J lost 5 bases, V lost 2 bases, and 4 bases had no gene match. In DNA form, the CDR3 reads TGTGCCAGCAGTTTAGGGACAGGGAAAGATCAGCCCCAGCATTTT. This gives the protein CASSLGTGKDQPQHF.

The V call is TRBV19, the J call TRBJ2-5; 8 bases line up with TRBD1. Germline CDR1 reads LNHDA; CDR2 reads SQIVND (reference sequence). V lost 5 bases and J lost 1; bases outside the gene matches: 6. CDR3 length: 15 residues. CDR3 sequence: CASSRTGIGQETQYF. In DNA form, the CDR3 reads TGTGCCAGTAGTCGGACAGGGATAGGCCAAGAGACCCAGTACTTC.

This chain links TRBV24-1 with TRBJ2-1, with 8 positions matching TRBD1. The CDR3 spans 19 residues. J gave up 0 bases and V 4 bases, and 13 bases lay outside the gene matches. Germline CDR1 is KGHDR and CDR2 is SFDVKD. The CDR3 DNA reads TGTGCCACCAGTGACTGGGGGACAGGTAAAAACAGCTCCTACAATGAGCAGTTCTTC. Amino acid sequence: CATSDWGTGKNSSYNEQFF.

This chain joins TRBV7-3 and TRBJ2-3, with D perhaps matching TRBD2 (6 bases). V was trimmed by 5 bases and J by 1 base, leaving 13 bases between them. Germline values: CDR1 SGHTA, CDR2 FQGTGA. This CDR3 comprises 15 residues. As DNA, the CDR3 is TGTGCCAGCAGCCCCGGACTAACCCGCACAGATACGCAGTATTTT. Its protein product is CASSPGLTRTDTQYF.

The CDR3 region is CATRRQGPQIYNSPLHF. In nucleotides, the CDR3 is TGTGCCACTCGGCGTCAGGGGCCCCAAATCTATAATTCACCCCTCCACTTT. The genes are TRBV2 and TRBJ1-6; D is perhaps TRBD1 (6 bases). This CDR3 comprises 17 residues. Trimming took off 10 bases at V and 3 bases at J, with 22 bases between the two ends. CDR1 and CDR2 (germline): SNHLY, FYNNEI.

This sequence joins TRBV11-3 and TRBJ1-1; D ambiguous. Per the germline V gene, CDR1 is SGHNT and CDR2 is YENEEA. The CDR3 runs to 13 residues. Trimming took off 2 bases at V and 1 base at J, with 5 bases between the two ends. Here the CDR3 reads CASSLYGNTEAFF. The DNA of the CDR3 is TGTGCCAGCAGCTTATACGGGAACACTGAAGCTTTCTTT.

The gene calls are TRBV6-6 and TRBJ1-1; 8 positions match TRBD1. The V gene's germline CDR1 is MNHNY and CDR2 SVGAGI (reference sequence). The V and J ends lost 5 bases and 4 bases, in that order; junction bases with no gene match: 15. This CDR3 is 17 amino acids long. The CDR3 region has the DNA TGTGCCAGCAGTCACGGACCCGGGCAGGGGGCGGTCACTGAAGCTTTCTTT. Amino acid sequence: CASSHGPGQGAVTEAFF.

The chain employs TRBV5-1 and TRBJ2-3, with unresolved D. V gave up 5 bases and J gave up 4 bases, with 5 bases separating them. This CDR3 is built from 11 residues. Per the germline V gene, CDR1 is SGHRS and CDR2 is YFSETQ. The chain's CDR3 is CASRDPDTQYF. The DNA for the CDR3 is TGCGCCAGCAGGGATCCAGATACGCAGTATTTT.

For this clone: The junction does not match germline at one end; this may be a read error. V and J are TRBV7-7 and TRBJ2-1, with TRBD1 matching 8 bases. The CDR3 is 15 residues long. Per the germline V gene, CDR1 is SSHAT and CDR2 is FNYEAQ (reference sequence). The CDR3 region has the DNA TGTGCTAGCAGCTTCGGACAGGGCTCATACAATGAGCAGTTCTTC. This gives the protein CASSFGQGSYNEQFF.

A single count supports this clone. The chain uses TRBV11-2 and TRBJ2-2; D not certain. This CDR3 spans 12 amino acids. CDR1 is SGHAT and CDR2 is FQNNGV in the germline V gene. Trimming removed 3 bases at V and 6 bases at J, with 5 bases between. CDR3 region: CASSFVPGELFF. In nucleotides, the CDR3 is TGTGCCAGCAGCTTTGTTCCCGGGGAGCTGTTTTTT.

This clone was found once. The CDR3 loop is CASSLGTSSYEQYF. The CDR3 nucleotides read TGTGCCAGCAGTTTAGGGACAAGTAGCTACGAGCAGTACTTC. The chain combines TRBV27 with TRBJ2-7; perhaps TRBD1 as D (6 bases). Trimming took off 2 bases at V and 3 bases at J, with 11 bases between the two ends. Germline V gene lookup returns CDR1 MNHEY and CDR2 SMNVEV (reference sequence). The CDR3 is made up of 14 amino acids.

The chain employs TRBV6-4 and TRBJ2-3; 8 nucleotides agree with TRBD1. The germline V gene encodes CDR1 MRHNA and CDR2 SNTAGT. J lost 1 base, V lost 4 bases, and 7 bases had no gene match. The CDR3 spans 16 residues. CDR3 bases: TGTGCCAGCAGTGTCACCGGGACAGGAGGCACAGATACGCAGTATTTT. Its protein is CASSVTGTGGTDTQYF.